This TCR beta chain was captured by sequencing in a study of blood T cell repertoires in COVID-19. Study summary: Samples representing acute and convalescent COVID-19 were sourced from the United States, Italy and Spain. In each case, the material was cDNA or gDNA derived from T cells, B-cell-depleted T cells, or PBMCs.

In the authors' methods: Amplification of reference gene primers was used by the study to estimate nucleated cell counts. Assay used: immunoSEQ multiplex PCR; TCRdb lists only in-frame clones, some missing. Clone size and the V and J calls come from that table; the DNA yielded D and trimming. The sample holds under 300,000 clones; about 88% are singletons and the top ten take around 0.99%. In germline, CDR1 is SQVTM, CDR2 ANQGSEA. The CDR3 consists of 11 residues. V gave up 8 bases and J gave up 0 bases, with 4 bases separating them. The receptor comes from a woman in her forties who had recovered from COVID-19. V gene TRBV29-1 combines with J gene TRBJ2-2, with D unclear. Sequenced input: peripheral blood. CDR3 protein: CSTSNTGELFF. The CDR3 nucleotides are TGCAGCACATCGAACACCGGGGAGCTGTTTTTT.